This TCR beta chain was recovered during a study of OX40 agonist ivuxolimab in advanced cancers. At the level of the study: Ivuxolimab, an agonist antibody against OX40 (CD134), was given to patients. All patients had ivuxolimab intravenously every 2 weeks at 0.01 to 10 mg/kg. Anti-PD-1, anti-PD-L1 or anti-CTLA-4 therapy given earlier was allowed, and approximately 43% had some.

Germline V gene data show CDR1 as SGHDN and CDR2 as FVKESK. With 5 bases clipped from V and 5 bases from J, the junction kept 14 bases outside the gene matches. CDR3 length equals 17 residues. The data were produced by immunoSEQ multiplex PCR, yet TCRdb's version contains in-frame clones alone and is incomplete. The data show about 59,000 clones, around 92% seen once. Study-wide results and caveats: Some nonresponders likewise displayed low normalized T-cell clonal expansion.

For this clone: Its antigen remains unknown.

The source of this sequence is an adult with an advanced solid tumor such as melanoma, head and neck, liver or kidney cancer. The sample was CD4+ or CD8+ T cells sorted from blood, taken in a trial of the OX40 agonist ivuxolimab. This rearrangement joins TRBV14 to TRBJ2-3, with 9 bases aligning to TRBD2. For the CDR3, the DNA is TGTGCCAGCAGCACGCCGGGACTAGCTCCCGCCGTAGATACGCAGTATTTT. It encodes CASSTPGLAPAVDTQYF.